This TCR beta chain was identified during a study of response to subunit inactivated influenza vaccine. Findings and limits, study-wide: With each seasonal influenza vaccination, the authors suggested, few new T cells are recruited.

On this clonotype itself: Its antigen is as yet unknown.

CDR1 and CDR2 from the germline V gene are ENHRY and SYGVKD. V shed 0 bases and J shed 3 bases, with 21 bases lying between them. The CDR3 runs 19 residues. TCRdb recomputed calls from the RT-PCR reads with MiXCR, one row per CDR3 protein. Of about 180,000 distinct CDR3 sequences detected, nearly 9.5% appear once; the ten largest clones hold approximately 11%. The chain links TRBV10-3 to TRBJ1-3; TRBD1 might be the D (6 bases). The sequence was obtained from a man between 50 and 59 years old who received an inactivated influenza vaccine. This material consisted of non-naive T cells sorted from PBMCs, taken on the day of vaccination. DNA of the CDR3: TGTGCCATCAGTGAGTCCCTTCGCCGATCCGGGACAAGTGGAAACACCATATATTTT. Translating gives CAISESLRRSGTSGNTIYF.